This passage covers 21 T cell receptor beta chains from one sample sequenced in a study of cytomegalovirus exposure and HLA in healthy donors. It was with 60 Vbeta and 13 Jbeta primers that the PCR ran. Here immunoSEQ multiplex PCR was the method, and the copy in TCRdb shows in-frame clones only, minus some. The sample records approximately 79,000 clones, more than 60% being singletons. What was sequenced was PBMCs. Every receptor here comes from a man between 40 and 49 years old in good health and CMV-seronegative.

The rearrangement uses TRBV6-1 and TRBJ1-5; TRBD1 might be the D (6 bases). V dropped 7 bases and J dropped 0 bases, with 13 bases sitting between them. This CDR3 is 15 amino acids long. In germline, CDR1 is MNHNS, CDR2 SASEGT. The CDR3 loop reads CASIWTADSNQPQHF. For the CDR3, the DNA is TGTGCCAGCATATGGACAGCGGATAGCAATCAGCCCCAGCATTTT.

This clone was picked up one time. This rearrangement joins TRBV19 to TRBJ2-3; D may be TRBD1 (5 bases). In germline, CDR1 is LNHDA, CDR2 SQIVND (reference sequence). V lost 6 bases to trimming and J lost 3 bases, with 19 bases between them. The CDR3 spans 16 residues. The chain's CDR3 is CASRNRPGSSTDTQYF. The CDR3 bases are TGTGCCAGTAGGAACCGGCCAGGGTCATCTACAGATACGCAGTATTTT.

This clone showed up just a few times. The genes are TRBV12-5 and TRBJ2-7, with 8 positions matching TRBD1. J lost 1 base, V lost 2 bases, and 4 bases had no gene match. The germline gives CDR1 LGHNT, CDR2 FRNRAP. The CDR3 consists of 15 residues. The CDR3 reads CASGLTGGRSYEQYF. CDR3 coding DNA: TGTGCTAGTGGTTTGACAGGGGGGCGTTCCTACGAGCAGTACTTC.

The chain links TRBV19 to TRBJ1-5; weak D call: TRBD1 (5 bases). This CDR3 comprises 15 residues. V dropped 7 bases and J dropped 8 bases, with 21 bases sitting between them. Germline lookup yields CDR1 LNHDA and CDR2 SQIVND (reference sequence). CDR3 in DNA: TGTGCCAGTACCGCTTCAGGGTTACGTGCGGAGCCCCAGCATTTT. Its translation: CASTASGLRAEPQHF.

CDR3 nucleotide sequence: TGTGCCAGCAGCGTAGGGGGAAGGCAGGGAGGTTCCAATGAGCAGTTCTTC. It is translated as CASSVGGRQGGSNEQFF. This chain connects TRBV9 to TRBJ2-1; D is perhaps TRBD2 (6 bases). V was clipped by 0 bases and J by 6 bases, with 19 bases between them. This CDR3 is built from 17 residues. Germline-derived CDR1 and CDR2 are SGDLS and YYNGEE.

The chain couples TRBV10-3 to TRBJ2-2; 9 nucleotides line up with TRBD1. The CDR3 loop spans 15 amino acids. From germline, CDR1 is ENHRY and CDR2 SYGVKD. The trim removed 6 bases at V and 5 bases at J, leaving 7 bases unmatched. The CDR3: CAIRDKQGATGELFF. The CDR3 DNA sequence: TGTGCCATCAGAGACAAACAGGGGGCGACCGGGGAGCTGTTTTTT.

This sequence joins TRBV18 and TRBJ1-2; 10 bases match TRBD1. With V trimmed by 3 bases and J by 5 bases, 6 bases remained unmatched. CDR3 size: 15 residues. Germline-derived CDR1 and CDR2 are KGHSH and LQKENI. CDR3 sequence (DNA): TGTGCCAGCTCACCCCGACAGGGGGCTATGTATGGCTACACCTTC. Protein product: CASSPRQGAMYGYTF. Full variable domain (missing parts from reference TRBV18 and TRBJ1-2): NAGVMQNPRHLVRRRGQEARLRCSPMKGHSHVYWYRQLPEEGLKFMVYLQKENIIDESGMPKERFSAEFPKEGPSILRIQQVVRGDSAAYFCASSPRQGAMYGYTFGSGTRLTVV.

The chain carries TRBV7-6 and TRBJ1-2; a possible D gene is TRBD1 (6 bases). Germline V gives CDR1 SGHVS, CDR2 FNYEAQ. The CDR3 sequence is 14 residues long. V gave up 1 base and J gave up 8 bases, with 14 bases separating them. CDR3 sequence reads: CASSLEGGRKGYTF. The DNA for the CDR3 is TGTGCCAGCAGCTTAGAAGGGGGTCGGAAGGGCTACACCTTC.

The chain has TRBV5-6 and TRBJ2-5; D possibly corresponds to TRBD1 (5 bases). The CDR3 is made up of 16 amino acids. The germline CDR1 and CDR2 sequences are SGHDT and YYEEEE. V dropped 3 bases and J dropped 1 base, with 16 bases sitting between them. The CDR3 DNA is TGTGCCAGCAGCTCCTATGGGCGACAGCTCCAAGAGACCCAGTACTTC. Residues: CASSSYGRQLQETQYF.

The chain employs TRBV27 and TRBJ1-6, with D perhaps matching TRBD1 (5 bases). Per the germline V gene, CDR1 is MNHEY and CDR2 is SMNVEV (reference sequence). Trimming took off 5 bases at V and 7 bases at J, with 15 bases between the two ends. This CDR3 has 15 amino acids. This CDR3 reads CASSSWSGINSPLHF. The CDR3, as DNA: TGTGCCAGCAGTAGTTGGTCAGGGATCAATTCACCCCTCCACTTT.

The chain couples TRBV7-6 to TRBJ2-3; 8 nucleotides match TRBD1. The CDR3 has 14 residues. The germline V gene has CDR1 SGHVS and CDR2 FNYEAQ. V shed 4 bases, J shed 3 bases, and the junction held 3 bases outside the gene matches. CDR3 region: CASSSGQGTDTQYF. The CDR3 DNA sequence: TGTGCCAGCAGCTCCGGACAGGGTACAGATACGCAGTATTTT. Full variable domain (missing parts from reference TRBV7-6 and TRBJ2-3): GAGVSQSPRYKVTKRGQDVALRCDPISGHVSLYWYRQALGQGPEFLTYFNYEAQQDKSGLPNDRFSAERPEGSISTLTIQRTEQRDSAMYRCASSSGQGTDTQYFGPGTRLTVL.

The CDR3 is CSVKPLYTGGLDGYTF. DNA for the CDR3: TGCAGCGTTAAGCCCCTTTACACAGGGGGGCTCGATGGCTACACCTTC. The chain joins TRBV29-1 to TRBJ1-2, with TRBD1 matching over 8 bases. The CDR3 covers 16 residues. J was trimmed by 6 bases and V by 5 bases; bases with no gene match: 17. Germline V gene lookup returns CDR1 SQVTM and CDR2 ANQGSEA. Complete variable domain (other parts from reference TRBV29-1 and TRBJ1-2): SAVISQKPSRDICQRGTSLTIQCQVDSQVTMMFWYRQQPGQSLTLIATANQGSEATYESGFVIDKFPISRPNLTFSTLTVSNMSPEDSSIYLCSVKPLYTGGLDGYTFGSGTRLTVV.

Here the CDR3 reads CASSFKGNGRAMETQYF. In DNA form, the CDR3 reads TGTGCCAGCAGCTTTAAGGGTAACGGGAGGGCCATGGAGACCCAGTACTTC. The chain joins TRBV7-9 to TRBJ2-5, with TRBD2 identical over 8 bases. The V and J ends lost 3 bases and 5 bases, in that order; junction bases with no gene match: 14. The germline V gene has CDR1 SEHNR and CDR2 FQNEAQ (reference sequence). The CDR3 spans 17 residues.

The sample holds a few counts of this clone. V gene TRBV2 combines with J gene TRBJ2-7, with D tentatively TRBD1 (6 bases). Germline V CDR1 and CDR2: SNHLY, FYNNEI. V was pared by 11 bases and J by 5 bases, with 19 bases between. The CDR3 is made up of 13 amino acids. The CDR3 reads CAGSRYRDHEQYF. In nucleotides, the CDR3 is TGTGCCGGTTCCAGATACAGGGACCACGAGCAGTACTTC.

The chain employs TRBV9 and TRBJ2-6; maybe TRBD1 (5 bases). Germline V CDR1 and CDR2: SGDLS, YYNGEE. Trimming stripped 4 bases from V and 0 bases from J, with 17 bases between. The CDR3 totals 18 residues. This CDR3 reads CASSLKKGPISGANVLTF. In DNA, the CDR3 is TGTGCCAGCAGCCTCAAAAAGGGGCCGATCTCTGGGGCCAACGTCCTGACTTTC.

The chain carries TRBV7-9 and TRBJ2-5; 7 nucleotides line up with TRBD2. Trimming took 1 base from V and 4 from J; bases not matched to a gene: 3. In germline, CDR1 is SEHNR, CDR2 FQNEAQ (reference sequence). The CDR3 is 14 residues long. The CDR3 DNA reads as TGTGCCAGCAGCTTAGGCGGGAGTGCAGAGACCCAGTACTTC. This sequence encodes CASSLGGSAETQYF.

This clone was counted once. The genes are TRBV7-3 and TRBJ2-5; weak D call: TRBD1 (5 bases). Trimming pared 2 bases from V and 7 bases from J, leaving 11 bases between. This CDR3 has 13 residues. Germline CDR1 is SGHTA and CDR2 is FQGTGA. The chain's CDR3 is CASSLVTGRTQYF. CDR3 nucleotide sequence: TGTGCCAGCAGCTTAGTCACAGGCCGGACCCAGTACTTC.

The chain couples TRBV5-1 to TRBJ2-2; the D is unclear. Between the trimmed V and J ends, which lost 7 bases and 0 bases, there was a span of 7 bases. The CDR3 runs 13 residues. Germline-derived CDR1 and CDR2 are SGHRS and YFSETQ. The CDR3: CASAPTNTGELFF. The CDR3 coding sequence is TGCGCCAGCGCGCCAACGAACACCGGGGAGCTGTTTTTT.

The chain uses TRBV6-1 and TRBJ2-7; 10 nucleotides align to TRBD2. J gave up 2 bases and V 1 base, and 2 bases lay outside the gene matches. Germline values: CDR1 MNHNS, CDR2 SASEGT. CDR3 length: 15 residues. As DNA, the CDR3 is TGTGCCAGCAGTGAAGGTCTAGCGGGAGCCTACGAGCAGTACTTC. Its protein is CASSEGLAGAYEQYF.

The J gene is TRBJ2-7, the V gene TRBV18; TRBD2 agrees at 8 bases. The J segment lost 7 bases and the V segment lost 3 bases, leaving 5 bases of the junction unmatched. CDR1 is KGHSH, CDR2 LQKENI, per germline. The CDR3 consists of 13 residues. Here the CDR3 reads CASSPSTGGEQYF. For the CDR3, the DNA is TGTGCCAGCTCACCGAGTACGGGAGGGGAGCAGTACTTC.

The rearrangement links TRBV7-8 to TRBJ2-1; tentatively, D is TRBD2 (5 bases). CDR3 size: 15 residues. V shed 5 bases and J shed 9 bases, with 20 bases lying between them. CDR1 is SGHVS, CDR2 FQNEAQ, per germline. The CDR3 loop is CASSQANALASEQFF. The CDR3 nucleotides are TGTGCCAGCAGCCAAGCAAACGCGTTAGCGTCTGAGCAGTTCTTC.